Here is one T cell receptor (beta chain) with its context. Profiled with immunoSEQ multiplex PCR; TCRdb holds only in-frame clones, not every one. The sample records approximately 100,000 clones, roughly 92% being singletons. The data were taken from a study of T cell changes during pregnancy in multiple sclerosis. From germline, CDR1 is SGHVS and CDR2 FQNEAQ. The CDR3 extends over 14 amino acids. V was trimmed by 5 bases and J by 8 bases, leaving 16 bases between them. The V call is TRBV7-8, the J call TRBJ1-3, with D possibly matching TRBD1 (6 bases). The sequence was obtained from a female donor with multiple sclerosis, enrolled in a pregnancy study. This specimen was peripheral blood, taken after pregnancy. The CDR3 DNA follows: TGTGCCAGCAGCCGGGGGGCTAAGGGAGACACCATATATTTT. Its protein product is CASSRGAKGDTIYF.